This T cell receptor (beta chain) derives from a study of regulatory T cells in long-lasting Graves disease. The overall study: Graves' patients, diagnosed recently, had received antithyroid drugs under 3 months.

Stated time point: newly diagnosed GD, antithyroid drugs for less than 3 months. RNA extracted from PBMCs served as the sequencing template. Construction of TCR beta libraries relied on iRepertoire HTBI primers and on Arm-PCR targeting CDR3 regions. TCRdb re-called the multiplex PCR reads with MiXCR, one entry per CDR3 protein. The data hold some 500,000 distinct CDR3 sequences, with around 16% observed a single time. The study, taken as a whole, reports: Less diverse TCR repertoires were seen in persistent Graves' patients than in newly diagnosed ones.

This clonotype has a handful of counts. Its antigen is undetermined. These data were also filed under a second study, of T cells in Graves' hyperthyroidism and ophthalmopathy. That source reports: It was considered stable Graves' hyperthyroidism when ophthalmopathy did not progress within 18 months.

The TCR originated in a woman aged 35-60 years with Graves disease. The sequenced sample was peripheral blood mononuclear cells (PBMCs), obtained at new diagnosis, from a patient treated with antithyroid drugs.

The CDR3, as DNA: TGTGCCAGCAGTTCAGACTGGGCGGGAAACACCATATATTTT. Its protein is CASSSDWAGNTIYF. The chain recombines TRBV6-5 with TRBJ1-3; D uncertain. This CDR3 is built from 14 residues. The V gene lost 4 bases and the J gene lost 4 bases, with 11 bases spanning the gap. In germline, CDR1 is MNHEY, CDR2 SVGAGI.